This TCR beta chain was captured by sequencing in a study of cytomegalovirus exposure and HLA in healthy donors. Across the study: About four fifths of 300 to 450 genotyped donors fell in the Caucasian-associated ancestry cluster.

In regard to this clone: Antigen: not known.

The PCR used 60 Vbeta and 13 Jbeta primers. Generated by immunoSEQ multiplex PCR, the TCRdb table keeps only in-frame clones and is missing some. Among about 190,000 clones listed, about 86% were seen once. Study-wide results and limits: Accurate HLA-A and HLA-B prediction from TCR beta sequences was reported for most subjects.

The CDR3 is made up of 17 amino acids. After removal of 3 bases from V and 3 bases from J, the junction contained 14 bases not matched to a gene. Germline assignment: CDR1 SQVTM and CDR2 ANQGSEA. This chain connects TRBV29-1 to TRBJ2-3, with 8 bases fitting TRBD1. Sequences were obtained from PBMCs. This TCR was recovered from a man aged 40-50 years in good health and CMV-seropositive. The DNA of the CDR3 is TGCAGCGTTGAGGGGCGGGGCAGGGGGCCCAGGACAGATACGCAGTATTTT. It specifies CSVEGRGRGPRTDTQYF.